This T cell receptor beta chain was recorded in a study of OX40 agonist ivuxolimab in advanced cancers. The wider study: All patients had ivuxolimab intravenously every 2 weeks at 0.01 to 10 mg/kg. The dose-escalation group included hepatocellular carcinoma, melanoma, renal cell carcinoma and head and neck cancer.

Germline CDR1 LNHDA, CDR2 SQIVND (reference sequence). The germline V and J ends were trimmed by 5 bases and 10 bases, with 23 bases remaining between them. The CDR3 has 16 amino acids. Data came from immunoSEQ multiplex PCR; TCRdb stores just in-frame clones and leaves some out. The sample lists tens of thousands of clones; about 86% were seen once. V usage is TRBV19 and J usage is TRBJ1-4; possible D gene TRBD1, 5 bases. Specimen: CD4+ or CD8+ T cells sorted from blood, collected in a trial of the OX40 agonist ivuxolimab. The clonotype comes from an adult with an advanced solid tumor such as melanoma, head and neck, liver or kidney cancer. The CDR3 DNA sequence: TGTGCCAGTAGTCGCCGGTTACCGGACACGGTGGGAAAACTGTTTTTT. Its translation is CASSRRLPDTVGKLFF.